These T cell receptor beta chains were read from a single sample in a study of response to subunit inactivated influenza vaccine. In TCRdb, the RT-PCR reads were re-called with MiXCR into one record per CDR3 protein. The sample includes around 190,000 distinct CDR3 sequences, roughly 14% of them seen just once. The sample was CD8+ T cells sorted from PBMCs, taken roughly 5 days after vaccination. These receptor sequences come from a man aged 50 to 60 who received an inactivated influenza vaccine. CDR3s leave out the opening cysteine and the closing phenylalanine or tryptophan. Size is omitted from some rows. Given values are once, few, many or a class for expanded clones.

v_gene,abundance,len,j_gene,CDR3aa
TRBV5-5,NA,15,TRBJ1-1,ASSLARQRFMNTEAF
TRBV29-1,few,9,TRBJ2-1,SVVRNNEQF
TRBV6-2/TRBV6-3,few,11,TRBJ1-1,ASSLGTLAEAF
TRBV15,NA,11,TRBJ2-1,ATRKTSDNEQF
TRBV10-3,NA,12,TRBJ1-1,AISEIGEHTEAF
TRBV4-3,few,14,TRBJ2-1,ASSQELAGAYNEQF
TRBV4-3,NA,12,TRBJ2-7,ASSQVKGGYEQY
TRBV11-2,NA,14,TRBJ2-3,ASSTEPRRGTDTQY
TRBV6-2/TRBV6-3,NA,10,TRBJ2-7,ASSAMWDEQY
TRBV11-1,NA,15,TRBJ2-1,ASSLVEAGAGYNEQF
TRBV7-9,NA,15,TRBJ2-3,ASSLVLAGLGTDTQY
TRBV2,few,13,TRBJ2-5,ASIPGQWGGETQY
TRBV9,many,15,TRBJ2-3,ASSVVPIAMFADTQY
TRBV5-4,few,12,TRBJ1-6,ASSLGQYNSPLH
TRBV7-9,few,13,TRBJ2-1,ASTMGTSGSDEQF
TRBV24-1,NA,13,TRBJ1-5,ATSEGGAGNQPQH
TRBV4-1,NA,9,TRBJ2-5,ASSFKETQY
TRBV4-3,NA,15,TRBJ1-4,ASSQDNYGTGIEKLF
TRBV29-1,NA,11,TRBJ1-2,SVVDRGLSGYT
TRBV28,few,16,TRBJ2-2,ASSFSLAGGTNTGELF
TRBV20-1,few,12,TRBJ2-7,SARNRDRVYEQY
TRBV20-1,NA,12,TRBJ1-1,SAEHRDRATEAF
TRBV5-1,NA,15,TRBJ2-2,ASSLNQDRVYTGELF
TRBV24-1,many,12,TRBJ2-1,ATSELAGRGEQF
TRBV24-1,NA,13,TRBJ2-3,ATSGRGLEGDTQY
TRBV6-2/TRBV6-3,NA,11,TRBJ1-6,ASSWYEGSPLH
TRBV10-2,NA,14,TRBJ2-4,ASSEISGVAKNIQY
TRBV15,few,12,TRBJ1-5,ATSSNLRGQPQH
TRBV11-2,few,13,TRBJ1-1,ASSLYSKMNTEAF
TRBV12-3/TRBV12-4,many,11,TRBJ1-1,ASSLTGRTEAF
TRBV20-1,few,11,TRBJ1-2,SATDSYRGGYT
TRBV28,few,13,TRBJ2-7,ASSPPGQGWHEQY
TRBV4-1,few,14,TRBJ1-2,ASSQVDDSGNYGYT
TRBV7-6,many,11,TRBJ2-7,ASSLGLGYEQY
TRBV11-1,NA,11,TRBJ2-1,ASSWTSYNEQF
TRBV6-1,NA,14,TRBJ2-7,ASSELVGQGGDEQY
TRBV4-3,few,15,TRBJ2-3,ASSQDGRGTSTDTQY
TRBV4-1,few,14,TRBJ2-3,ASSREASGGSDTQY
TRBV2,NA,12,TRBJ2-7,ASSETGASYEQY
TRBV10-2,NA,11,TRBJ1-6,ASSEGVGSPLH
TRBV6-1,few,12,TRBJ2-3,AHSSSGPTDTQY
TRBV27,once,13,TRBJ2-7,ASSPSTSGSDEQY
TRBV12-3/TRBV12-4,few,12,TRBJ2-5,ASSFEGKGETQY
TRBV20-1,NA,10,TRBJ1-3,SATLDGNTIY
TRBV5-6,NA,12,TRBJ2-7,ASSYGTGGYEQY
TRBV5-1,few,14,TRBJ2-7,ASSLVGLAGINEQY
TRBV7-9,few,10,TRBJ1-1,ASSSQGAEAF
TRBV7-3,NA,16,TRBJ2-1,ASSLTGTSGSRGNEQF
TRBV20-1,few,11,TRBJ1-5,SATWTGVQPQH
TRBV7-9,NA,12,TRBJ2-7,ASSLGEGLYEQY